This paragraph reports one T cell receptor beta chain. Its specificity is unknown. The record originates from a study of regulatory T cells in long-lasting Graves disease. Regarding time point: newly diagnosed GD, antithyroid drugs for less than 3 months. PBMC RNA was the source of the TCR library. Construction of TCR beta libraries relied on iRepertoire HTBI primers and on Arm-PCR targeting CDR3 regions. TCRdb reprocessed the multiplex PCR reads with MiXCR, giving one entry per CDR3 protein. The sample includes roughly 610,000 distinct CDR3 sequences, roughly 15% seen only once; the top ten take 15% to 20%. General study results and limits: Persistent Graves' patients showed less TCR diversity than newly diagnosed patients showed.

The sample was also linked to a second study, of T cells in Graves' hyperthyroidism and ophthalmopathy.

This material consisted of peripheral blood mononuclear cells (PBMCs), taken at new diagnosis, from a patient treated with antithyroid drugs. The TCR comes from a woman in her twenties or thirties with Graves disease.

The CDR3 DNA is TGCAGTGCTAGAGACGGGAGGGTCTTAAGCACCGGGGAGCTGTTTTTT. This translates into CSARDGRVLSTGELFF. The genes are TRBV20-1 and TRBJ2-2, with 8 positions matching TRBD2. The germline gives CDR1 DFQATT, CDR2 SNEGSKA (reference sequence). V trimming: 0 bases; J trimming: 4 bases; junction bases outside the gene matches: 7. The CDR3 is made up of 16 amino acids.